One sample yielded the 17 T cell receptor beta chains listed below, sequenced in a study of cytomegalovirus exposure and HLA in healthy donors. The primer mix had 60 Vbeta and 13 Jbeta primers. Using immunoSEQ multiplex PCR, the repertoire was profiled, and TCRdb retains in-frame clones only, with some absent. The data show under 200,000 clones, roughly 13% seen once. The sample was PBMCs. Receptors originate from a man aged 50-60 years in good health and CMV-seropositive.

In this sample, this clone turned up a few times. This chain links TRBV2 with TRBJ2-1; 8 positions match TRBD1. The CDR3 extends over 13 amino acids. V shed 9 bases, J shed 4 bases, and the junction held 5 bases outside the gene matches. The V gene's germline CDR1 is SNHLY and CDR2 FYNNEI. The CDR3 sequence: CARGTGSYNEQFF. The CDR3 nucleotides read TGTGCCAGGGGGACAGGCTCGTACAATGAGCAGTTCTTC.

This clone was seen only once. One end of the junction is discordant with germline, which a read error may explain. CDR3 sequence: CASSPRGQKETQYF. CDR3 bases: TGTGCCAGCAGCCCCCGGGGACAGAAGGAGACTCAGTACTTC. The J gene is TRBJ2-5, the V gene TRBV7-2, with 7 bases identical to TRBD1. Germline CDR1 reads SGHTA; CDR2 reads FQGNSA. This CDR3 has 14 residues.

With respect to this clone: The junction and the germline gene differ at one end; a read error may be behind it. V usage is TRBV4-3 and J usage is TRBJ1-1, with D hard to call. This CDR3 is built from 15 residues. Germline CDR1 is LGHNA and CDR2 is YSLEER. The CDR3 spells CASSQEGGGNAEAFF. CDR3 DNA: TGCGCCAGCAGCCAAGAGGGAGGAGGGAACGCTGAAGCTTTCTTT.

The CDR3 loop reads CASCGRANTGELFF. The DNA for the CDR3 is TGTGCCAGTTGTGGGAGAGCGAACACCGGGGAGCTGTTTTTT. The V and J genes are TRBV6-5 and TRBJ2-2; tentatively, D is TRBD2 (5 bases). The CDR3 covers 14 residues. Germline CDR1 is MNHEY and CDR2 is SVGAGI. V was cut by 9 bases and J by 0 bases, with 11 bases left in between.

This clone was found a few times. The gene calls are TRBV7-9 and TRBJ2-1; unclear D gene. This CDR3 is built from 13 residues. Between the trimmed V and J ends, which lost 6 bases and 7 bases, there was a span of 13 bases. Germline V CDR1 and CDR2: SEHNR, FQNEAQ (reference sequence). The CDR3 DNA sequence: TGTGCCAGCAGTTTAACGATGGAGAATGAGCAGTTCTTC. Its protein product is CASSLTMENEQFF.

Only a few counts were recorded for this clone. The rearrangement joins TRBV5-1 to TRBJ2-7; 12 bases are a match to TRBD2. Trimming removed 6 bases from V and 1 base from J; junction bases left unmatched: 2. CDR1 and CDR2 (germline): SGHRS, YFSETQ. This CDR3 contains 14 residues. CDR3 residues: CASKLAGGSYEQYF. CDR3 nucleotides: TGCGCCAGCAAACTAGCGGGAGGTTCCTACGAGCAGTACTTC.

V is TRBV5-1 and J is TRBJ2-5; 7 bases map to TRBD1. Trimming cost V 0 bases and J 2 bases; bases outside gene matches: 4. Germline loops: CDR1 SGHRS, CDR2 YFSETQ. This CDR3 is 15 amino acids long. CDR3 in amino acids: CASSLVGQHQETQYF. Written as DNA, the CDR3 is TGCGCCAGCAGCTTGGTGGGACAGCATCAAGAGACCCAGTACTTC.

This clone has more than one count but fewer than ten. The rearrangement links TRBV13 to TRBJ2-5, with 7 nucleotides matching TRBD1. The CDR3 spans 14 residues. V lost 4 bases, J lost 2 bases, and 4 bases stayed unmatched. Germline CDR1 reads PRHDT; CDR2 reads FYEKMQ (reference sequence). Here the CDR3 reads CASSYRTGQETQYF. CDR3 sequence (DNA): TGTGCCAGCAGCTACCGGACAGGACAAGAGACCCAGTACTTC.

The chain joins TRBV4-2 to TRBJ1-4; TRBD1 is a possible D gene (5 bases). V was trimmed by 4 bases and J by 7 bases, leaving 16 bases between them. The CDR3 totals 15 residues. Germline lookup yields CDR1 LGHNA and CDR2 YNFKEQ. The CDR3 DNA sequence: TGTGCCAGCAGCCCGGGGAGGGATGGGGGTGAAAAACTGTTTTTT. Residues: CASSPGRDGGEKLFF.

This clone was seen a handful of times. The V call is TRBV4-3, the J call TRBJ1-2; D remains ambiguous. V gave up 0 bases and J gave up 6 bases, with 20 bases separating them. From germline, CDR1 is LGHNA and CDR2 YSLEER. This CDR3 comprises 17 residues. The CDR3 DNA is TGCGCCAGCAGCCAAGATCGGTCGGGAATAGGATACGATGGCTACACCTTC. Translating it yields CASSQDRSGIGYDGYTF.

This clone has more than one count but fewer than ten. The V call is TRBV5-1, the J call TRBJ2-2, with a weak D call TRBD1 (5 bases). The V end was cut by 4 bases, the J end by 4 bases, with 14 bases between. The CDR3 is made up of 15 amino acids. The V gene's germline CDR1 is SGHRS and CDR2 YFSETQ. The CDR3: CASSTSRTTTGELFF. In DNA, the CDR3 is TGCGCCAGCAGCACCAGCCGGACAACCACCGGGGAGCTGTTTTTT.

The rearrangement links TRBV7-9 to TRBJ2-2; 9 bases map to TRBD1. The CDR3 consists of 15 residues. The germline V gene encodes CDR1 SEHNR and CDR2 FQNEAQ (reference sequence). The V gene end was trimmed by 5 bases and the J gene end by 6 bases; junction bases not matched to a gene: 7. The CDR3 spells CASSLGQGPPGELFF. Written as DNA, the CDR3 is TGTGCCAGCAGCCTGGGACAGGGACCCCCCGGGGAGCTGTTTTTT.

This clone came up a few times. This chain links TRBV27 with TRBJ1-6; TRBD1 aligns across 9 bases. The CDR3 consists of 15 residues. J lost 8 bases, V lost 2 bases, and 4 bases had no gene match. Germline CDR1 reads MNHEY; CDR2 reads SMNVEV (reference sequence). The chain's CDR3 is CASSLTGTGYSPLHF. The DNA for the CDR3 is TGTGCCAGCAGTTTAACAGGGACAGGGTATTCACCCCTCCACTTT.

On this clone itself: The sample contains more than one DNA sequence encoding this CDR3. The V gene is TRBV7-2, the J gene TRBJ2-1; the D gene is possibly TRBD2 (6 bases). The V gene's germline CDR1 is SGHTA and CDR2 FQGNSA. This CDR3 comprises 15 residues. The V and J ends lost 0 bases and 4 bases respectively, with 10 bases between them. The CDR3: CASSLAGGTYNEQFF. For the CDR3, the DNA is TGTGCCAGCAGCTTAGCGGGGGGTACGTACAATGAGCAGTTCTTC.

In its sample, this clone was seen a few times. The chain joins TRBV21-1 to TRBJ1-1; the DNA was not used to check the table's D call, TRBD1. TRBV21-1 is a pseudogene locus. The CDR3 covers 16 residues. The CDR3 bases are TGTGCCAGCAGTTTCAGACCGGGACAGAAGAACACTGAAGCTTTCTTT. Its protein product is CASSFRPGQKNTEAFF.

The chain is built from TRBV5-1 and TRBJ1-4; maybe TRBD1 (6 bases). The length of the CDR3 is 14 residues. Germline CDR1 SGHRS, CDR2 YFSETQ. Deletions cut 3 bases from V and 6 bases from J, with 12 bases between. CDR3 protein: CASSYRVGDEKLFF. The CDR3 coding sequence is TGCGCCAGCAGCTACAGGGTGGGGGATGAAAAACTGTTTTTT. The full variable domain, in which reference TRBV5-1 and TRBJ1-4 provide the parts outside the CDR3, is KAGVTQTPRYLIKTRGQQVTLSCSPISGHRSVSWYQQTPGQGLQFLFEYFSETQRNKGNFPGRFSGRQFSNSRSEMNVSTLELGDSALYLCASSYRVGDEKLFFGSGTQLSVL.

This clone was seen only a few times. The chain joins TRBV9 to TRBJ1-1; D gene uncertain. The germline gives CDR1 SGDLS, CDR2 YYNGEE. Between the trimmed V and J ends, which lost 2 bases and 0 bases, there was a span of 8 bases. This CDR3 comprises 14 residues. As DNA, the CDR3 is TGTGCCAGCAGCGTGGGAGAGATGAACACTGAAGCTTTCTTT. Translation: CASSVGEMNTEAFF.